Detailed here is one T cell receptor beta chain. Its target is not known. The data are from a study of T cells after yellow fever vaccination. Study summary: Fractions low in cell number were prepared with SMART-Seq v4 Ultra Low Input.

Study-level points and caveats: FACS-sorted repertoires could harbor abundant contaminating bulk-population clonotypes. The secondary response was weaker but peaked faster, day 5 versus 15.

Template-switching 5'RACE yielded the TCR cDNA; a universal primer site and UMIs were added in the process. One entry per CDR3 protein results from TCRdb running MiXCR on the 5' RACE reads. Altogether 350,000 to 550,000 distinct CDR3 sequences are present, under 20% being singletons, with the ten largest covering 15% to 20%. The clonotype was recovered from a man aged 18 to 30 who received the YFV17D yellow fever vaccine. Sample: PBMCs, taken before the yellow fever booster vaccination.

DNA for the CDR3: TGTGCCTGGCAGGGTTATAGCAATCAGCCCCAGCATTTT. Amino acids: CAWQGYSNQPQHF. The V and J genes are TRBV30 and TRBJ1-5; tentative D call: TRBD1 (5 bases). Germline CDR1 reads GTSNPN; CDR2 reads SVGIG (reference sequence). V lost 5 bases, J lost 0 bases, and 8 bases lay in between. The CDR3 sequence is 13 residues long.